This is a list of T cell receptor beta chains from one sample in a study of blood T cell repertoires in COVID-19. The assay was immunoSEQ multiplex PCR, and TCRdb's table has in-frame clones only and misses some. The sample records more than 65,000 clones, around 86% being singletons. Sequencing was done on a sample of peripheral blood. The receptors come from a man aged 50 to 59 with active COVID-19. Both conserved end residues are part of each CDR3. A D gene is named only where the DNA matches it firmly. Expanded clones are given a class, and other clones once, few, many or no size at all.

>TRBJ2-3|TRBD2|NA|TRBV5-6
TGTGCCAGCAGCTGGACTAGTACAGATACGCAGTATTTT
CASSWTSTDTQYF
>TRBJ1-6|NA|NA|TRBV28
TGTGCCAGCACGTTAGAGTATAATTCACCCCTCCACTTT
CASTLEYNSPLHF
>TRBJ1-5|NA|NA|TRBV6-2/TRBV6-3
TGTGCCAGCAGTTACGATGGGGCGGATCAGCCCCAGCATTTT
CASSYDGADQPQHF
>TRBJ1-1|NA|NA|TRBV5-1
TGCGCCAGCAGCTTGGCTCAGGGTGCCGCTGAAGCTTTCTTT
CASSLAQGAAEAFF
>TRBJ1-2|TRBD1|NA|TRBV27
TGTGCCAGCAGGTCACAGGGGGGATTGGCAGTCTACACCTTC
CASRSQGGLAVYTF
>TRBJ2-1|TRBD2|NA|TRBV27
TGTGCCAGCAGTCTCGGACTAGCGAACCTTCCATACGACGGCGTCAACTCCTACAATGAGCAGTTCTTC
CASSLGLANLPYDGVNSYNEQFF
>TRBJ2-2|NA|NA|TRBV7-9
TGTGCCAGCAGCTCAACCCCCCCGGAGGGAAAAACCGGGGAGCTGTTTTTT
CASSSTPPEGKTGELFF
>TRBJ1-1|NA|NA|TRBV28
TGTGCCAGCAGGCCCCGCTTAGGAGAGAACACTGAAGCTTTCTTT
CASRPRLGENTEAFF
>TRBJ2-2|NA|NA|TRBV19
TGTGCCAGTAGTTTCCGGGACTTTACGAACACCGGGGAGCTGTTTTTT
CASSFRDFTNTGELFF
>TRBJ1-2|NA|NA|TRBV7-2
TGTGCCAGCAGCTTAGGAGGTACGCAGGGCCCCTATGGCTACACCTTC
CASSLGGTQGPYGYTF
>TRBJ2-3|NA|NA|TRBV9
TGTGCCAGCAGCGTAGATGATGGGGGCGCGTATTTT
CASSVDDGGAYF
>TRBJ2-7|TRBD2|few|TRBV5-4
TGTGCCAGCAGCCCCGGGACTAACTCCTACGAGCAGTACTTC
CASSPGTNSYEQYF
>TRBJ1-5|TRBD1|NA|TRBV19
TGTGCCAGTAGTATAGACATTATGGCAGGGGGCGGTGCTCAGCCCCAGCATTTT
CASSIDIMAGGGAQPQHF
>TRBJ2-3|TRBD2|NA|TRBV19
TGTGCCAGTACCCGAAGCGGGGGTAGCACAGATACGCAGTATTTT
CASTRSGGSTDTQYF
>TRBJ2-4|TRBD2|once|TRBV5-1
TGCGCCAGCAGCTTGGACCTAGCGGGCAAAAACATTCAGTACTTC
CASSLDLAGKNIQYF
>TRBJ2-7|NA|NA|TRBV12-3/TRBV12-4
TGTGCCAGCAGGTGGAGGGGCGGGGAGCAGTACTTC
CASRWRGGEQYF
>TRBJ2-3|NA|NA|TRBV28
TGTGCCAGCAGTGCGACTTATAAGCAGTATTTT
CASSATYKQYF
>TRBJ2-4|NA|NA|TRBV19
TGTGCCAGTAGTATAATCGGAGCTCGCCCAACGATTAGCATTCAGTACTTC
CASSIIGARPTISIQYF
>TRBJ2-1|TRBD2|NA|TRBV6-1
TGTGCCAGCAGTGTGGGACTAGCGGGCACGACCTACAATGAGCAGTTCTTC
CASSVGLAGTTYNEQFF
>TRBJ1-5|NA|NA|TRBV30
TGTGCCTGGAGTGTACGGAGCAATCAGCCCCAGCATTTT
CAWSVRSNQPQHF
>TRBJ2-2|TRBD2|NA|TRBV12-3/TRBV12-4
TGTGGGTGCGGGGGGTCCGGGGAGCTGTTTTTT
CGCGGSGELFF
>TRBJ1-3|TRBD1|NA|TRBV6-6
TGTGCCAGCAGTCGACAGGGATCCCCGATATCTGGAAACACCATATATTTT
CASSRQGSPISGNTIYF
>TRBJ2-7|TRBD2|NA|TRBV7-2
TGTGCCAGCAGCTTAGACGGGACTAGCGCAATCGGCGAGCAGTACTTC
CASSLDGTSAIGEQYF
>TRBJ2-7|NA|NA|TRBV2
TGTGCCAGCAGTCGGGAACAGATCACTTCCTACGAGCAGTACTTC
CASSREQITSYEQYF
>TRBJ1-6|TRBD1|few|TRBV3-1/TRBV3-2
TGTGCCAGCAGCCAGTCCACAGGGGGCGGTTCACCCCTCCACTTT
CASSQSTGGGSPLHF
>TRBJ2-3|TRBD2|NA|TRBV28
TGTGCCAGCAGTTCCCGGACTAGCGGAACAGATACGCAGTATTTT
CASSSRTSGTDTQYF
>TRBJ1-1|TRBD1|NA|TRBV18
TGTGCCAGCTCCCTGACAGGGGAAGGCACTGAAGCTTTCTTT
CASSLTGEGTEAFF
>TRBJ1-1|NA|NA|TRBV2
TGTGCCAGCAGTGAAGCCATCCAGACTGAAGCTTTCTTT
CASSEAIQTEAFF
>TRBJ2-7|NA|once|TRBV2
TGTGCCAGCAGTGGAGCAAGAGGCCGGGCCTACGAGCAGTACTTC
CASSGARGRAYEQYF
>TRBJ2-5|TRBD1|NA|TRBV6-5
TGTGCCAGCAGTTCGACAGGGGCCAAGGGCACCCAGTACTTC
CASSSTGAKGTQYF
>TRBJ2-7|NA|once|TRBV10-3
TGTGCCATCAGCTTTGGACAGGGAGGGCCCTACGAGCAGTACTTC
CAISFGQGGPYEQYF